Listed below are T cell receptor beta chains from one sample, sequenced in a study of T cells in localized non-small cell lung cancer. TCRdb's copy holds only in-frame clones and misses some; the assay was immunoSEQ multiplex PCR. The sample comprises tens of thousands of clones, around 87% of which are singletons, and approximately 3.5% rests with the top ten. Sequencing used peripheral blood, obtained before any cancer treatment. These receptors were taken from a man aged 18 to 49 with stage I lung adenocarcinoma. The CDR3 runs from the conserved cysteine through the conserved F or W. The D gene is left open where the match is weak. Size is stated for part of the rows, as once, few or many counts, or as a class when the clone is expanded.

clone size,CDR3 length,D gene,V gene,J gene,CDR3 DNA,CDR3 protein
NA,16,TRBD2,TRBV13,TRBJ2-1,TGTGCCAGCAGCTTAGCAATGAGCGGGGATAACAATGAGCAGTTCTTC,CASSLAMSGDNNEQFF
NA,16,NA,TRBV28,TRBJ2-2,TGTGCCAGCACCTCTACAGGCGAAATCGCCACCGGGGAGCTGTTTTTT,CASTSTGEIATGELFF
NA,14,TRBD1,TRBV30,TRBJ1-2,TGTGCCTGGAACACAGGGGCACAGAGCTATGGCTACACCTTC,CAWNTGAQSYGYTF
NA,14,NA,TRBV5-1,TRBJ1-1,TGCGCCAGCAGAACGGACTGGGGTGGGACTGAAGCTTTCTTT,CASRTDWGGTEAFF
NA,15,NA,TRBV4-3,TRBJ1-2,TGCGCCAGCAGCCCCCCCGGGAACACCGGCCATGGCTACACCTTC,CASSPPGNTGHGYTF
few,14,NA,TRBV27,TRBJ1-6,TGTGCCAGCAGGCGGGGGGAGGGTAATTCACCCCTCCACTTT,CASRRGEGNSPLHF
NA,14,NA,TRBV7-3,TRBJ2-1,TGTGCCAGCAGCTTAAGCGGGGGCCCCCATGAGCAGTTCTTC,CASSLSGGPHEQFF
NA,12,NA,TRBV7-2,TRBJ1-1,TGTGCCAGCAGCTTAGAGGGGTGGGTGGCTTTCTTT,CASSLEGWVAFF
NA,15,TRBD1,TRBV5-1,TRBJ1-2,TGCGCCAGCAGCTTCCGACAGGGGTCTAACTATGGCTACACCTTC,CASSFRQGSNYGYTF
once,13,NA,TRBV6-5,TRBJ2-7,TGTGCCAGCAGTTACGACAGTAACTACGAGCAGTACTTC,CASSYDSNYEQYF
NA,17,TRBD1,TRBV2,TRBJ1-3,TGTGCCAGCAGTCGGGACAGGGCTGGGTACTCTGGAAACACCATATATTTT,CASSRDRAGYSGNTIYF
NA,16,NA,TRBV18,TRBJ2-5,TGTGCCAGCTCACCTGGGGAGTACTTGGGGGAAGAGACCCAGTACTTC,CASSPGEYLGEETQYF
NA,13,NA,TRBV7-8,TRBJ1-2,TGTGCCAGCAGCTACGGGGGAAACTATGGCTACACCTTC,CASSYGGNYGYTF
NA,17,NA,TRBV7-9,TRBJ2-3,TGTGCCAGCAGCTTAGGGCACATGGGCCCTGTGACAGATACGCAGTATTTT,CASSLGHMGPVTDTQYF
NA,16,NA,TRBV11-2,TRBJ2-1,TGTGCCAGCAGCTTAGCTCGGGGAGGTAACTACAATGAGCAGTTCTTC,CASSLARGGNYNEQFF
few,14,NA,TRBV19,TRBJ1-1,TGTGCCAGTATCAAGACAGAGACGAACACTGAAGCTTTCTTT,CASIKTETNTEAFF
NA,15,TRBD1,TRBV5-1,TRBJ2-1,TGCGCCAGCAGCTTGGAGGGGGCCCGTTACAATGAGCAGTTCTTC,CASSLEGARYNEQFF
NA,15,TRBD1,TRBV19,TRBJ2-1,TGTGCCAGTAAGTTGACAGGACAGGGGTTTAATGAGCAGTTCTTC,CASKLTGQGFNEQFF
NA,17,NA,TRBV5-4,TRBJ1-2,TGTGCCAGCAGCTTGGCCGAAGGGTTGGGTTCTAACTATGGCTACACCTTC,CASSLAEGLGSNYGYTF
NA,15,NA,TRBV5-1,TRBJ1-6,TGCGCCAGCAGCGTATCACTGGCGGGGAATTCACCCCTCCACTTT,CASSVSLAGNSPLHF
NA,15,NA,TRBV4-1,TRBJ2-7,TGCGCCAGCAGCCAAGATCAAAAGGGGACCTACGAGCAGTACTTC,CASSQDQKGTYEQYF
NA,18,NA,TRBV14,TRBJ2-3,TGTGCCAGCAGCCAACCCCTGACAGGCTCGATTGTGACGGATACGCAGTATTTT,CASSQPLTGSIVTDTQYF
NA,17,TRBD1,TRBV11-3,TRBJ2-5,TGTGCCAGCAGCTCCGGGACAGCCATTCAAGGTCAAGAGACCCAGTACTTC,CASSSGTAIQGQETQYF